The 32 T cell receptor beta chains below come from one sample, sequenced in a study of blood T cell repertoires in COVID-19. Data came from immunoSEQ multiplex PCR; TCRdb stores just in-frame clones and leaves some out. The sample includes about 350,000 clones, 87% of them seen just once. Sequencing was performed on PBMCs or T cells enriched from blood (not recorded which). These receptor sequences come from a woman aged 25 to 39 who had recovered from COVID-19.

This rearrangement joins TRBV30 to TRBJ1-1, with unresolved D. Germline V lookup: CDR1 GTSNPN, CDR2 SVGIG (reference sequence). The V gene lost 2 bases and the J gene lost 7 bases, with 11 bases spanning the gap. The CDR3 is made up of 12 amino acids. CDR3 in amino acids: CAWSRVTDEAFF. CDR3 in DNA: TGTGCCTGGAGTCGAGTTACAGATGAAGCTTTCTTT.

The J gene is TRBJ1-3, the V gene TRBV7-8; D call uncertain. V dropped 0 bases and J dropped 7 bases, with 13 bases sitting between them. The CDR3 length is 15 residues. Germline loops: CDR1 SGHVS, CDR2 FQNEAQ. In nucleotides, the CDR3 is TGTGCCAGCAGCTTAGCAGCAGGAGGGCAGAACACCATATATTTT. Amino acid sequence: CASSLAAGGQNTIYF.

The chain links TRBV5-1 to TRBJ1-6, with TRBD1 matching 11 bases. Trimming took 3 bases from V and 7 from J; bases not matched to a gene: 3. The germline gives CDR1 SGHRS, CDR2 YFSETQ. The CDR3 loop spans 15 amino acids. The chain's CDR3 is CASSSRDRGNSPLHF. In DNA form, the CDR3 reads TGCGCCAGCAGCTCCCGGGACAGGGGGAATTCACCCCTCCACTTT.

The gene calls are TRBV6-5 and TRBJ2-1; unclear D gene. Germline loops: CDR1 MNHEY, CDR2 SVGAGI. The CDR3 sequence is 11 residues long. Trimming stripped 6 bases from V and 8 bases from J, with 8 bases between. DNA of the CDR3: TGTGCCAGCAGGAGCCGGGATGAGCAGTTCTTC. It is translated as CASRSRDEQFF.

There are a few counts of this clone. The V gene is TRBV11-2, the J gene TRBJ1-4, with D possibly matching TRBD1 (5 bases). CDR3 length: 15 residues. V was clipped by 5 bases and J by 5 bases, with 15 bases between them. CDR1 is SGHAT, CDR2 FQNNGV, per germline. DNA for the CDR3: TGTGCCAGCAGCCCCAGGACAACCTTAAATGAAAAACTGTTTTTT. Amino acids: CASSPRTTLNEKLFF.

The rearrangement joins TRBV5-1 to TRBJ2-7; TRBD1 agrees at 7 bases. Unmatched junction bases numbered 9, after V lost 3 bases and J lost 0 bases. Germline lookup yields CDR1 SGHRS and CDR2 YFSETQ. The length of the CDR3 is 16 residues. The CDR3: CASSSPRQGSSYEQYF. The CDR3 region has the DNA TGCGCCAGCAGCTCCCCCCGACAGGGAAGCTCCTACGAGCAGTACTTC.

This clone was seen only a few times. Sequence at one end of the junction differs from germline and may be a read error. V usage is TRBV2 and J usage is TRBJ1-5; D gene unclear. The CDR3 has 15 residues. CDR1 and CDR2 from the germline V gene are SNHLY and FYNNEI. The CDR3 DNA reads TGTGCCAGCAGTGAAGGCTTTAGTAGCGATCAGCCCCAGCATTTT. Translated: CASSEGFSSDQPQHF.

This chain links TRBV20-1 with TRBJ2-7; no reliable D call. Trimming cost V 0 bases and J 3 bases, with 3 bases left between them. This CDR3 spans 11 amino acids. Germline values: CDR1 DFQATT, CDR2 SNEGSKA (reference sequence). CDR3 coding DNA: TGCAGTGCTAGAGACGGCTACGAGCAGTACTTC. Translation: CSARDGYEQYF.

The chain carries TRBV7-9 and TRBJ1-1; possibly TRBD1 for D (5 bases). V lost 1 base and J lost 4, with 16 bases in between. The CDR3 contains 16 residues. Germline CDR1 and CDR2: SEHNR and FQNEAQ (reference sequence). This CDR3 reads CASSLGVRVDGTEAFF. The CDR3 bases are TGTGCCAGCAGCTTAGGGGTCAGGGTAGACGGCACTGAAGCTTTCTTT. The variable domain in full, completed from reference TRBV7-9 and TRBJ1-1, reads DTGVSQNPRHKITKRGQNVTFRCDPISEHNRLYWYRQTLGQGPEFLTYFQNEAQLEKSRLLSDRFSAERPKGSFSTLEIQRTEQGDSAMYLCASSLGVRVDGTEAFFGQGTRLTVV.

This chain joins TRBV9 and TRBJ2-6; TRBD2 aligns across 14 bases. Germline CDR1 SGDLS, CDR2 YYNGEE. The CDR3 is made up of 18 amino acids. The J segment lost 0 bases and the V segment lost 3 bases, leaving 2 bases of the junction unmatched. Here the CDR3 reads CASSAGTSGGSGANVLTF. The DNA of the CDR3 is TGTGCCAGCAGCGCGGGGACTAGCGGGGGCTCTGGGGCCAACGTCCTGACTTTC.

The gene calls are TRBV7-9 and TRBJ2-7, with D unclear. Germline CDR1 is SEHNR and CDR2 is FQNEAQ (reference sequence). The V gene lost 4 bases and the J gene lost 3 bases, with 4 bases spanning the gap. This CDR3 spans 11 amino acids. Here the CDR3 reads CASSSFYEQYF. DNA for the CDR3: TGTGCCAGCAGCTCCTTCTACGAGCAGTACTTC. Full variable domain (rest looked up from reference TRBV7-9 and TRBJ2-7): DTGVSQNPRHKITKRGQNVTFRCDPISEHNRLYWYRQTLGQGPEFLTYFQNEAQLEKSRLLSDRFSAERPKGSFSTLEIQRTEQGDSAMYLCASSSFYEQYFGPGTRLTVT.

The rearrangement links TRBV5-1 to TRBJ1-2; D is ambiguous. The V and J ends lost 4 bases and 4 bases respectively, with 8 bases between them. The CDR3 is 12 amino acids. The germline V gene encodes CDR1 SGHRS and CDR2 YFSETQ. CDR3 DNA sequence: TGCGCCAGCAGCCCAGGCACCTATGGCTACACCTTC. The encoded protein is CASSPGTYGYTF.

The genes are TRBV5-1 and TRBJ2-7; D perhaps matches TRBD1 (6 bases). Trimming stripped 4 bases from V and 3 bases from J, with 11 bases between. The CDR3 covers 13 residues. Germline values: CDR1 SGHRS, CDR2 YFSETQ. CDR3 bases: TGCGCCAGCAGCCTGGGACATCTCTACGAGCAGTACTTC. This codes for CASSLGHLYEQYF.

CDR3 residues: CASSNPIRGQGTYNEQFF. CDR3 bases: TGTGCCAGCAGCAATCCGATCCGCGGACAGGGTACCTACAATGAGCAGTTCTTC. This rearrangement joins TRBV21-1 to TRBJ2-1; TRBD1 is taken as the D call from the table, unchecked against the DNA. TRBV21-1 counts as a pseudogene. The CDR3 runs 18 residues.

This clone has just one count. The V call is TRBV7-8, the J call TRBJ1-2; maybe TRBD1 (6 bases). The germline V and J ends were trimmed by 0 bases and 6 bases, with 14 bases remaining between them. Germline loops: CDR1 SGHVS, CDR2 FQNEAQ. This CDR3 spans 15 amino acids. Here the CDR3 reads CASSLASGGPNGYTF. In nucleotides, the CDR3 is TGTGCCAGCAGCTTAGCATCGGGGGGCCCCAATGGCTACACCTTC.

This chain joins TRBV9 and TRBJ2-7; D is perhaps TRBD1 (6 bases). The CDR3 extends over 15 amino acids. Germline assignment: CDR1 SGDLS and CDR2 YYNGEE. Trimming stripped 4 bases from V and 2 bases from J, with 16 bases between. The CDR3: CASSPTQTGAYEQYF. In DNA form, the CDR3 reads TGTGCCAGCAGCCCAACCCAGACAGGAGCCTACGAGCAGTACTTC.

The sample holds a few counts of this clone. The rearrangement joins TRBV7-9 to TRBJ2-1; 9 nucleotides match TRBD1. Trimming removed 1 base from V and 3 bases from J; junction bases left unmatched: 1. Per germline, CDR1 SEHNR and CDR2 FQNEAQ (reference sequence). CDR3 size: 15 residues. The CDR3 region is CASSLEGQGYNEQFF. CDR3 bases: TGTGCCAGCAGCTTAGAGGGACAGGGCTACAATGAGCAGTTCTTC.

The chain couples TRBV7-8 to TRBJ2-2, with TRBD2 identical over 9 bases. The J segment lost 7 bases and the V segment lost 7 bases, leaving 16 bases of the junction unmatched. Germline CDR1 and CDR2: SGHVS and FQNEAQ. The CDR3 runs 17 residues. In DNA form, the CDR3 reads TGTGCCAGCACCCCTCCCATTAGCGGGAGAAAGGTCGGGGAGCTGTTTTTT. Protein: CASTPPISGRKVGELFF.

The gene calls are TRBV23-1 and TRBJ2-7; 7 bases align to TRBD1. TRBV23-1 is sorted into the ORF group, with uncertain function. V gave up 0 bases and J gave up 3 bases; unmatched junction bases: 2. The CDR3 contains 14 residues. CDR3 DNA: TGCGCCAGCAGTCAATCGGGACAGTTCTACGAGCAGTACTTC. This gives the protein CASSQSGQFYEQYF.

CDR3: CAYAPSSYNSPLHF. The CDR3 DNA sequence: TGTGCCTATGCCCCGAGCTCCTATAATTCACCCCTCCACTTT. J is TRBJ1-6 and V is TRBV30; D remains unclear. Trimming took 7 bases from V and 0 from J, leaving 10 bases between them. CDR1 and CDR2 from the germline V gene are GTSNPN and SVGIG (reference sequence). This CDR3 is 14 amino acids long.

The DNA of the CDR3 is TGTGCCAGCAGTGAAGCGCCAGACACTGAAGCTTTCTTT. Residues: CASSEAPDTEAFF. This chain links TRBV6-1 with TRBJ1-1, with unresolved D. Germline V gives CDR1 MNHNS, CDR2 SASEGT. The germline V and J ends were trimmed by 0 bases and 3 bases, with 5 bases remaining between them. CDR3 length: 13 amino acids.

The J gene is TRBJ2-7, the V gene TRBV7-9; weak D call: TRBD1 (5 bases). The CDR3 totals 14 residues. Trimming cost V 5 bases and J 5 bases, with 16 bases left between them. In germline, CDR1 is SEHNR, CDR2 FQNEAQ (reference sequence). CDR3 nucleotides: TGTGCCAGCAGCCCGCTCGCAGGGAAGGACGAGCAGTACTTC. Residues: CASSPLAGKDEQYF.

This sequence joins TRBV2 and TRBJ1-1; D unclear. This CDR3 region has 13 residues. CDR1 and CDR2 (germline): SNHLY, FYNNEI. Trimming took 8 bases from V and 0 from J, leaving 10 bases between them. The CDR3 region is CASQAGMNTEAFF. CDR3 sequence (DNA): TGTGCCAGCCAGGCAGGAATGAACACTGAAGCTTTCTTT.

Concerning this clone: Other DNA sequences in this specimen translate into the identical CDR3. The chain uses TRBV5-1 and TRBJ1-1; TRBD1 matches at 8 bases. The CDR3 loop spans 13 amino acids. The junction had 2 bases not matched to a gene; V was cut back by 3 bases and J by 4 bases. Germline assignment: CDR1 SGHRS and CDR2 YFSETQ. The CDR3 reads CASSSDRGTEAFF. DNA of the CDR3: TGCGCCAGCAGCTCCGACAGGGGCACTGAAGCTTTCTTT.

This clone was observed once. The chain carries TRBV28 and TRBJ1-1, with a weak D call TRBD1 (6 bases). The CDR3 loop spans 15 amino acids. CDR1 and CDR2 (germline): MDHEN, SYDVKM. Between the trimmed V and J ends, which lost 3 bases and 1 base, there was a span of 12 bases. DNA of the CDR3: TGTGCCAGCAGTTTGACTACAGGGAGGAACACTGAAGCTTTCTTT. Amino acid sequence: CASSLTTGRNTEAFF.

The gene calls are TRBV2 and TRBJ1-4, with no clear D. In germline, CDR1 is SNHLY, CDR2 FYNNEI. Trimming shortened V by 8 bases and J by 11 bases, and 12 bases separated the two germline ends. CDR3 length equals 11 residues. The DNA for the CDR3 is TGTGCCAGCGAAGAGGGAGACAAACTGTTTTTT. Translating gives CASEEGDKLFF.

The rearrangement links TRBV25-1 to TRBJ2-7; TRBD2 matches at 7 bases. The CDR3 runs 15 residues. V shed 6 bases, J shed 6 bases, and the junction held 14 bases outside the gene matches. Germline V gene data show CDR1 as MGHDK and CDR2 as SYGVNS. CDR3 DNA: TGTGCCAGCAGCCAGACCGGGACTAAGAGGGTCGAGCAGTACTTC. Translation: CASSQTGTKRVEQYF.

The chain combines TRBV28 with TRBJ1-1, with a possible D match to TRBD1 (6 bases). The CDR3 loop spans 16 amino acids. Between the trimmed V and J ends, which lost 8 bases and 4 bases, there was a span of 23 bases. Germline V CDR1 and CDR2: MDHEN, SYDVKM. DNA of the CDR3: TGTGCCAGCTCGGCGTTGGGGGGGCGCAGGATCACTGAAGCTTTCTTT. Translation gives CASSALGGRRITEAFF.

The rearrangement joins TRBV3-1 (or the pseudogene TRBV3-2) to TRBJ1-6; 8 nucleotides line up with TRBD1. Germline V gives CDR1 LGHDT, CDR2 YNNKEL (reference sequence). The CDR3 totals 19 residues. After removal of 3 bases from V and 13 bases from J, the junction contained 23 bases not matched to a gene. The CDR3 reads CASSQLRQGPNESVAPLHF. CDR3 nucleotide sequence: TGTGCCAGCAGCCAGTTGAGACAGGGGCCGAACGAGAGTGTTGCGCCCCTCCACTTT.

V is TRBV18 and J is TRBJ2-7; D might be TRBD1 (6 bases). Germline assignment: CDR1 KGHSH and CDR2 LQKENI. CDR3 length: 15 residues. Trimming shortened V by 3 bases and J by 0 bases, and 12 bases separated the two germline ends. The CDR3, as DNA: TGTGCCAGCTCACCGGTCGGGGACAACTCCTACGAGCAGTACTTC. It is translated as CASSPVGDNSYEQYF.

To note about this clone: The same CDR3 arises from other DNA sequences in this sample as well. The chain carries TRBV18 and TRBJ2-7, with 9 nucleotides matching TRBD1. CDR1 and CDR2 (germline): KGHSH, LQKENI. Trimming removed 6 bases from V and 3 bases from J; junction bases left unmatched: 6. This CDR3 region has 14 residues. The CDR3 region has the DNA TGTGCCAGCTCGCCGGGACAGGGTAACTACGAGCAGTACTTC. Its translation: CASSPGQGNYEQYF.

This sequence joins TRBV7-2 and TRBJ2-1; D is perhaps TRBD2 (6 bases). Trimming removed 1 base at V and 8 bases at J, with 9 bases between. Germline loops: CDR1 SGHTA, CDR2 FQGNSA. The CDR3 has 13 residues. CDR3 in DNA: TGTGCCAGCAGCTTAGGGGCTAGCGATGAGCAGTTCTTC. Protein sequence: CASSLGASDEQFF.